A selection of T cell receptor beta chains follows, all from one sample in a study of T-cell reconstitution after alpha-beta-depleted transplantation in children. TCRdb reanalysed the PCR reads using MiXCR and keeps one entry per CDR3 protein. The sample yields hundreds of thousands of distinct CDR3 sequences, around 13% seen once. Material: PBMCs, obtained before TCRalphabeta/CD19-depleted stem cell transplant. The receptors here all came from a girl aged 2 to 10 with congenital amegakaryocytic thrombocytopenia, due to receive a stem cell transplant. Both conserved end residues are part of each CDR3. The order of the fields is J gene, D gene, V gene, clone size, CDR3 protein, CDR3 DNA. D genes are given only for firm matches. A clone size is listed for some rows: how often the clone was seen (once, few, many), or a class if it is expanded.

TRBJ2-5 | TRBD2 | TRBV5-5 | many | CASSPLAEETQYF | TGTGCCAGCAGCCCTCTAGCGGAAGAGACCCAGTACTTC
TRBJ2-1 | NA | TRBV12-3/TRBV12-4 | many | CATRGPYNEQFF | TGTGCCACCCGGGGACCTTACAATGAGCAGTTCTTC
TRBJ2-6 | NA | TRBV7-8 | many | CASSLGFAYSGANVLTF | TGTGCCAGCAGCTTAGGATTCGCCTACTCTGGGGCCAACGTCCTGACTTTC
TRBJ2-7 | TRBD1 | TRBV20-1 | many | CSARAVQGASYEQYF | TGCAGTGCTAGGGCGGTACAGGGGGCTTCCTACGAGCAGTACTTC
TRBJ2-1 | TRBD2 | TRBV20-1 | many | CSASGGREGFF | TGCAGTGCTAGTGGCGGGAGGGAGGGGTTCTTC
TRBJ2-1 | NA | TRBV12-3/TRBV12-4 | NA | CASSPSRGRFRDEQFF | TGTGCCAGCAGTCCCTCGCGGGGGCGATTCCGTGATGAGCAGTTCTTC
TRBJ2-3 | TRBD2 | TRBV29-1 | many | CSLKLAGGTDTQYF | TGCAGCTTGAAACTAGCGGGGGGCACAGATACGCAGTATTTT
TRBJ2-1 | TRBD2 | TRBV12-3/TRBV12-4 | NA | CASRGLNSYNEQFF | TGTGCCAGCCGGGGACTAAATTCCTACAATGAGCAGTTCTTC
TRBJ2-3 | NA | TRBV19 | few | CASSAGADTQYF | TGTGCCAGTAGTGCAGGTGCAGATACGCAGTATTTT
TRBJ2-2 | NA | TRBV5-1 | many | CASTDGVDDTGELFF | TGCGCCAGCACCGACGGAGTTGACGACACCGGGGAGCTGTTTTTT
TRBJ1-6 | NA | TRBV5-1 | NA | CASSWTGSDNSPLHF | TGCGCCAGCAGCTGGACCGGATCCGATAATTCACCCCTCCACTTT
TRBJ2-7 | TRBD1 | TRBV29-1 | NA | CSVYDRASYEQYF | TGCAGCGTTTATGACAGGGCCTCCTACGAGCAGTACTTC
TRBJ2-1 | TRBD2 | TRBV12-3/TRBV12-4 | many | CASSLEAGDGYNEQFF | TGTGCCAGCAGTTTAGAGGCGGGAGACGGGTACAATGAGCAGTTCTTC
TRBJ1-2 | NA | TRBV7-2 | many | CASSIATAPSGYTF | TGTGCCAGCAGCATAGCGACGGCACCAAGTGGCTACACCTTC
TRBJ2-5 | NA | TRBV5-1 | NA | CATPWGQETQYF | TGCGCCACCCCATGGGGGCAAGAGACCCAGTACTTC
TRBJ1-4 | NA | TRBV7-3 | NA | CASTRTEDEKLFF | TGTGCCAGCACCCGGACTGAGGATGAAAAACTGTTTTTT
TRBJ2-7 | NA | TRBV5-1 | few | CASNPGIRLDEQYF | TGCGCCAGCAACCCGGGAATCCGCTTAGACGAGCAGTACTTC
TRBJ2-2 | NA | TRBV5-1 | many | CASSPGQYTGELFF | TGCGCCAGCAGCCCCGGACAGTACACCGGGGAGCTGTTTTTT
TRBJ2-7 | NA | TRBV10-3 | NA | CAISASDPRFRNEQYF | TGTGCCATCAGTGCATCGGATCCCCGGTTTAGGAATGAGCAGTACTTC
TRBJ2-1 | TRBD2 | TRBV5-4 | NA | CASSDGLAGGYNEQFF | TGTGCCAGCAGCGATGGACTAGCGGGAGGATACAATGAGCAGTTCTTC
TRBJ2-7 | TRBD2 | TRBV4-1 | few | CASSQEGLAEIYEQYF | TGCGCCAGCAGCCAAGAGGGCCTAGCGGAGATCTACGAGCAGTACTTC
TRBJ1-6 | NA | TRBV7-8 | many | CASSLAMSIGLSSPLHF | TGTGCCAGCAGCTTAGCAATGTCCATCGGGCTTAGTTCACCCCTCCACTTT
TRBJ2-1 | NA | TRBV20-1 | NA | CSARTGAGFYEQFF | TGCAGTGCTAGAACCGGAGCAGGGTTCTATGAGCAGTTCTTC
TRBJ1-6 | NA | TRBV20-1 | many | CSASSPGRYPNSPLHF | TGCAGTGCTAGCTCGCCGGGGCGGTATCCAAATTCACCCCTCCACTTT
TRBJ1-6 | TRBD1 | TRBV5-1 | NA | CASSLGPGQERYNSPLHF | TGCGCCAGCAGCTTGGGACCCGGACAGGAACGCTATAATTCACCCCTCCACTTT
TRBJ1-4 | NA | TRBV7-9 | many | CASSLGPFNEKLFF | TGTGCCAGCAGCTTAGGGCCGTTTAATGAAAAACTGTTTTTT
TRBJ2-7 | NA | TRBV12-3/TRBV12-4 | many | CASSISSPHEPQYF | TGTGCCAGCAGCATATCTAGCCCACACGAACCTCAGTACTTC
TRBJ1-3 | NA | TRBV7-6 | many | CASSLEVLPGNTIYF | TGTGCCAGCAGCTTAGAGGTTCTTCCTGGAAACACCATATATTTT
TRBJ1-6 | NA | TRBV12-3/TRBV12-4 | NA | CASSDIGDSSSYNSPLHF | TGTGCCAGCAGTGATATAGGAGACTCGAGCTCCTATAATTCACCCCTCCACTTT
TRBJ1-1 | NA | TRBV5-1 | many | CASSQNPTLEAFF | TGCGCCAGCAGCCAAAATCCGACATTGGAAGCTTTCTTT
TRBJ2-7 | TRBD1 | TRBV5-1 | many | CASSWTTGVSYEQYF | TGCGCCAGCAGCTGGACCACAGGGGTCTCCTACGAGCAGTACTTC
TRBJ2-1 | NA | TRBV20-1 | NA | CCARDLMASSYNEQFF | TGCTGTGCTAGAGATCTAATGGCGAGCTCCTACAATGAGCAGTTCTTC
TRBJ1-5 | TRBD1 | TRBV5-5 | few | CASSTTGTGLRPQHF | TGTGCCAGCAGCACTACCGGGACAGGGTTGAGGCCCCAGCATTTT
TRBJ2-3 | TRBD2 | TRBV7-9 | few | CASSITDGRDTQYF | TGTGCCAGCAGCATAACGGACGGGAGGGATACGCAGTATTTT
TRBJ2-3 | NA | TRBV7-6 | many | CASSPQGQDTQYF | TGTGCCAGCAGCCCTCAGGGCCAAGATACGCAGTATTTT
TRBJ2-1 | NA | TRBV12-3/TRBV12-4 | few | CASSSPLAFPGDEQFF | TGTGCCAGCAGCTCTCCCCTAGCGTTCCCGGGCGATGAGCAGTTCTTC
TRBJ2-1 | TRBD2 | TRBV5-1 | many | CASSLATSGSNDEQFF | TGCGCCAGCAGCTTGGCCACTAGCGGGAGCAACGATGAGCAGTTCTTC
TRBJ2-3 | TRBD2 | TRBV7-2 | many | CASSFVAGGRTDTQYF | TGTGCCAGCAGCTTTGTAGCGGGAGGACGCACAGATACGCAGTATTTT
TRBJ2-7 | TRBD1 | TRBV20-1 | NA | CSLPGTGVYEQYF | TGCAGCCTCCCCGGGACAGGGGTCTACGAGCAGTACTTC
TRBJ2-3 | NA | TRBV4-1 | few | CASSQYVPEDVPSTDTQYF | TGCGCCAGCAGCCAATACGTACCCGAGGACGTACCTAGCACAGATACGCAGTATTTT